This T cell receptor beta chain was observed in a study of CD8+ T cells in alopecia areata. Study at large: Severity in treated patients was scored by percentage of scalp area affected.

Study-level points and caveats: Among the 100 top clones, expanded CD8+ clones, like scalp clonality, were significantly decreased by tofacitinib.

V lost 4 bases to trimming and J lost 7 bases, with 9 bases between them. Germline V gene lookup returns CDR1 GTSNPN and CDR2 SVGIG (reference sequence). The CDR3 length is 11 residues. Only a few counts were recorded for this clone. Antigen specificity is unknown. Treatment meaning: oral pan-JAK inhibitor, 5-10 mg twice daily. It was cDNA, reverse transcribed from extracted RNA, that served as the sequencing template. Assay used: immunoSEQ multiplex PCR; TCRdb lists only in-frame clones, some missing. The top ten hold 0.65% to 0.7% of the sample, which has over 150,000 clones, approximately 60% seen once.

The specimen comprised CD4+ T cells sorted from blood, sampled at week 4, from a patient treated with tofacitinib. This TCR derives from a human donor with alopecia areata. The chain is built from TRBV30 and TRBJ2-3, with D uncertain. The CDR3 DNA is TGTGCCTGGACGAACAGAAATACGCAGTATTTT. It translates to CAWTNRNTQYF.